This TCR beta chain was captured in a study of CD8 T cells in ankylosing spondylitis. In this sample, this clonotype turned up a few times. TCRdb re-derived calls from the 5' RACE reads in MiXCR, one entry per CDR3 protein. The data show around 210,000 distinct CDR3 sequences, with around 8% seen just once and 4.8% held by the top ten. What was sequenced was blood, either unsorted or a sorted T cell fraction (not recorded which). The clonotype originates from a female donor with ankylosing spondylitis or in good health (not recorded which).

The DNA for the CDR3 is TGTGCCAGCAGCTTACCCGGGACTAGCGGTGCCTACGAGCAGTACTTC. The encoded protein is CASSLPGTSGAYEQYF. The chain combines TRBV7-8 with TRBJ2-7; TRBD2 aligns across 11 bases. V was pared by 2 bases and J by 2 bases, with 5 bases of the junction left unmatched. Germline CDR1 and CDR2: SGHVS and FQNEAQ. CDR3 length: 16 amino acids.